The 20 T cell receptor beta chains presented below share a single source sample, sequenced in a study of blood T cells in healthy people across ages. Primers used in a second PCR of roughly 7 to 12 cycles were a sample-barcoded 5' primer and a J-beta primer mix. Using its own MiXCR run on the 5' RACE reads, TCRdb lists one record per CDR3 protein. This sample has about 1.1 million distinct CDR3 sequences, with under 40% found just once. Sequenced: blood. The receptors were sampled from a young man in good health.

V usage is TRBV29-1 and J usage is TRBJ2-7; 7 bases match TRBD1. Trimming cost V 7 bases and J 2 bases; bases outside gene matches: 17. Germline CDR1 reads SQVTM; CDR2 reads ANQGSEA. This CDR3 comprises 16 residues. The CDR3 here is CSAPARTGRKTYEQYF. The DNA of the CDR3 is TGCAGCGCTCCCGCTAGGACAGGACGAAAAACCTACGAGCAGTACTTC.

Comments on this clonotype: Germline and junction disagree at one end, which may indicate a read error. J is TRBJ2-3 and V is TRBV12-3 or TRBV12-4; D is unresolved. This CDR3 has 15 residues. CDR3 coding DNA: TGTGCCAGCAGTTCGCGGAACAGATTAGAAGATACGGAGTATTTT. Its translation is CASSSRNRLEDTEYF.

This sequence joins TRBV10-3 and TRBJ2-3; TRBD2 might be the D (6 bases). This CDR3 contains 13 residues. The germline gives CDR1 ENHRY, CDR2 SYGVKD. The V end lost 6 bases, the J end lost 1 base, and 8 bases lay between the germline ends. The CDR3 coding sequence is TGTGCCATCAGACGACTAGGCACAGATACGCAGTATTTT. This codes for CAIRRLGTDTQYF.

This chain connects TRBV7-9 to TRBJ1-3; no definite D call. The CDR3 covers 17 residues. Germline values: CDR1 SEHNR, CDR2 FQNEAQ (reference sequence). V lost 1 base and J 0 bases, leaving 13 bases between the germline ends. The CDR3 sequence is CASSLVPGLTSGNTIYF. The CDR3 DNA reads as TGTGCCAGCAGCTTAGTCCCCGGACTCACCTCTGGAAACACCATATATTTT.

With respect to this clonotype: A read error may explain this, as a much larger clone is one base away. The J gene is TRBJ2-4, the V gene TRBV5-1; 8 nucleotides match TRBD1. Judging by the DNA end, TRBJ2-7 fits better; the J call may be wrong. There are 14 residues in the CDR3. Germline CDR1 and CDR2: SGHRS and YFSETQ. CDR3 DNA: TGCGCCAGCAGCGTGGAACAGGGGGACTACGAGCAGTACTTC. The encoded protein is CASSVEQGDYEQYF.

This clonotype was seen a few times. CDR3 protein: CSAGAGLTDTQYF. For the CDR3, the DNA is TGCAGTGCGGGTGCGGGACTCACAGATACGCAGTATTTT. The rearrangement joins TRBV20-1 to TRBJ2-3; possibly TRBD2 for D (6 bases). The CDR3 is 13 amino acids. Between the trimmed V and J ends, which lost 6 bases and 2 bases, there was a span of 12 bases. The germline gives CDR1 DFQATT, CDR2 SNEGSKA (reference sequence).

This clonotype showed up many times. The gene calls are TRBV7-9 and TRBJ1-4; TRBD1 is a possible D gene (5 bases). CDR1 is SEHNR and CDR2 is FQNEAQ in the germline V gene (reference sequence). This CDR3 region has 14 residues. Trimming stripped 5 bases from V and 0 bases from J, with 7 bases between. The CDR3 DNA reads TGTGCCAGCAGCCGCAGGGCAACTAATGAAAAACTGTTTTTT. It codes for CASSRRATNEKLFF. Based on the CDR3 plus reference TRBV7-9 and TRBJ1-4, the full variable domain is DTGVSQNPRHKITKRGQNVTFRCDPISEHNRLYWYRQTLGQGPEFLTYFQNEAQLEKSRLLSDRFSAERPKGSFSTLEIQRTEQGDSAMYLCASSRRATNEKLFFGSGTQLSVL.

Points on this clonotype: The CDR3 end shows no conserved phenylalanine or tryptophan, and so a read error is likely. The rearrangement joins TRBV7-2 to TRBJ2-5; D gene uncertain. CDR1 SGHTA and CDR2 FQGNSA come from the germline V gene. Trimming removed 5 bases from V and 0 bases from J, with 10 bases in between. This CDR3 is built from 14 residues. Written as DNA, the CDR3 is TGTGCCAGCAGCCCTACCCCGTACCAAGAGACCCAGTACGTC. As protein: CASSPTPYQETQYV.

Turning to this clonotype: Germline and junction disagree at one end, which may indicate a read error. The chain recombines TRBV6-5 with TRBJ2-2; D gene uncertain. Germline CDR1 reads MNHEY; CDR2 reads SVGAGI. CDR3 size: 13 residues. DNA for the CDR3: TGTGCCAACAGTTCAGAAGGCACCGGGGAGCTGTTTTTT. It codes for CANSSEGTGELFF.

The table lists this clonotype with a few counts. This sequence joins TRBV29-1 and TRBJ2-5; 8 nucleotides align to TRBD1. This CDR3 contains 14 residues. V trimming: 2 bases; J trimming: 7 bases; junction bases outside the gene matches: 9. Germline-derived CDR1 and CDR2 are SQVTM and ANQGSEA. CDR3 DNA sequence: TGCAGCGTTGAACGTCGGACAGGGTTCGGGACCCAGTACTTC. This codes for CSVERRTGFGTQYF.

This clonotype was found a few times. This sequence joins TRBV20-1 and TRBJ1-2, with D perhaps matching TRBD1 (5 bases). Germline V gene lookup returns CDR1 DFQATT and CDR2 SNEGSKA (reference sequence). This CDR3 region has 12 residues. Trimming stripped 5 bases from V and 4 bases from J, with 11 bases between. CDR3 nucleotide sequence: TGCAGTGCTCGAAAGGGGTTCTATGGCTACACCTTC. Its protein product is CSARKGFYGYTF.

This clonotype was picked up a small number of times. The V gene is TRBV20-1, the J gene TRBJ2-1; either TRBD1 or TRBD2 may fit D (5 bases each). Germline values: CDR1 DFQATT, CDR2 SNEGSKA (reference sequence). The CDR3 contains 13 residues. Deletions cut 8 bases from V and 5 bases from J, with 16 bases between. CDR3 bases: TGCAGTACCTTCCCGGGACGTCACAATGAGCAGTTCTTC. It is translated as CSTFPGRHNEQFF.

The chain uses TRBV21-1 and TRBJ2-7; the D call in the table, TRBD1, was not verified against the DNA. TRBV21-1 is marked as a pseudogene. The CDR3 runs to 16 residues. In DNA, the CDR3 is TGTGCCAGCAGTTCCCCAAAGGGACAGGGGGCGTACGAGCAGTACTTC. Translation gives CASSSPKGQGAYEQYF.

This clonotype turned up a few times. This chain connects TRBV6-2 or TRBV6-3 to TRBJ2-1, with 12 bases that match TRBD1. CDR3 length equals 21 residues. CDR1 is MNHEY, CDR2 SVGEGT, per germline. The V gene end was trimmed by 4 bases and the J gene end by 4 bases; junction bases not matched to a gene: 20. CDR3 loop: CASSSIPGQGATSGGYNEQFF. CDR3 DNA: TGTGCCAGCAGTTCCATCCCGGGACAGGGGGCTACCAGCGGCGGATACAATGAGCAGTTCTTC.

This clonotype was detected a few times. The chain couples TRBV6-5 to TRBJ1-3; possibly TRBD1 for D (6 bases). Trimming cost V 7 bases and J 0 bases, with 13 bases left between them. This CDR3 has 15 residues. CDR1 and CDR2 from the germline V gene are MNHEY and SVGAGI. The CDR3, as DNA: TGTGCCAGCACCCGGACAGCCTTCTCTGGAAACACCATATATTTT. Translating gives CASTRTAFSGNTIYF.

The chain joins TRBV7-9 to TRBJ1-2; D is unresolved. The CDR3 has 14 amino acids. Germline CDR1 is SEHNR and CDR2 is FQNEAQ (reference sequence). V was trimmed by 2 bases and J by 4 bases, leaving 11 bases between them. CDR3 DNA: TGTGCCAGCAGCTTAACGGACTCGCCCTATGGCTACACCTTC. Its protein is CASSLTDSPYGYTF.

This chain uses TRBV5-1 with TRBJ2-5, with D unresolved. Gene TRBJ2-7 matches the end of the DNA better, so the J call may be wrong. Germline CDR1 SGHRS, CDR2 YFSETQ. The CDR3 covers 13 residues. CDR3 sequence: CASSLAMVSEQYF. The CDR3 nucleotides are TGCGCCAGCAGCTTGGCCATGGTCAGCGAGCAGTACTTC.

This chain links TRBV11-2 with TRBJ2-7, with D possibly being TRBD2 (6 bases). Germline CDR1 is SGHAT and CDR2 is FQNNGV. The CDR3 contains 16 residues. The V end was cut by 1 base, the J end by 7 bases, with 20 bases between. The CDR3 DNA is TGTGCCAGCAGCTTAGGGGAGCGGGCCCTATACAATGAGCAGTACTTC. It yields the protein CASSLGERALYNEQYF.

V and J are TRBV4-3 and TRBJ1-2; a possible D gene is TRBD1 (6 bases). CDR1 and CDR2 (germline): LGHNA, YSLEER. Trimming removed 6 bases at V and 6 bases at J, with 14 bases between. There are 13 residues in the CDR3. The CDR3 sequence is CASSRQVGDGYTF. Written as DNA, the CDR3 is TGCGCCAGCAGTAGACAGGTTGGCGATGGCTACACCTTC.

The rearrangement uses TRBV19 and TRBJ1-4, with D tentatively TRBD1 (5 bases). In germline, CDR1 is LNHDA, CDR2 SQIVND (reference sequence). The CDR3 is 15 amino acids. V lost 4 bases and J 5 bases, leaving 14 bases between the germline ends. The CDR3 nucleotides are TGTGCCAGTAGTACCCACAGGACGGGGAATGAAAAACTGTTTTTT. Protein: CASSTHRTGNEKLFF.